Each of the 26 T cell receptor beta chains below was sequenced from the same sample in a study of blood T cell repertoires in COVID-19. Generated by immunoSEQ multiplex PCR, the TCRdb table keeps only in-frame clones and is missing some. The profile shows roughly 290,000 clones, around 81% of them singletons. The sample taken for sequencing was peripheral blood. All receptors derive from a woman aged 50 to 65 with active or convalescent COVID-19.

The CDR3 DNA sequence: TGTGCCAGCAGTGAAGCATTTAGGGGGAGAGGCTACACCTTC. The encoded protein is CASSEAFRGRGYTF. V gene TRBV6-1 combines with J gene TRBJ1-2, with a possible D match to TRBD1 (6 bases). Germline lookup yields CDR1 MNHNS and CDR2 SASEGT. The CDR3 is 14 amino acids. With 0 bases removed from V and 8 bases from J, the gap between germline ends came to 13 bases.

The chain links TRBV15 to TRBJ2-5, with TRBD1 matching 9 bases. CDR3 length: 15 amino acids. J gave up 4 bases and V 4 bases, and 7 bases lay outside the gene matches. Looked up from germline, CDR1 is LNHNV and CDR2 is YYDKDF (reference sequence). The CDR3 DNA reads TGTGCCACCAGCACGGGACAGGGAATGGCAGAGACCCAGTACTTC. It codes for CATSTGQGMAETQYF. The full variable domain, in which reference TRBV15 and TRBJ2-5 provide the parts outside the CDR3, is DAMVIQNPRYQVTQFGKPVTLSCSQTLNHNVMYWYQQKSSQAPKLLFHYYDKDFNNEADTPDNFQSRRPNTSFCFLDIRSPGLGDTAMYLCATSTGQGMAETQYFGPGTRLLVL.

The CDR3 region is CASSNRGGSKDNEQFF. Here the CDR3 DNA reads TGCGCCAGCAGCAATCGTGGCGGGAGTAAGGACAATGAGCAGTTCTTC. The V gene is TRBV4-1, the J gene TRBJ2-1; the match to TRBD2 covers 7 bases. The CDR3 is 16 residues long. Trimming cost V 5 bases and J 5 bases; bases outside gene matches: 12. From germline, CDR1 is MGHRA and CDR2 YSYEKL.

The V call is TRBV2, the J call TRBJ1-1; D is perhaps TRBD1 (5 bases). CDR1 is SNHLY, CDR2 FYNNEI, per germline. With 6 bases removed from V and 2 bases from J, the gap between germline ends came to 16 bases. This CDR3 has 15 amino acids. CDR3 nucleotides: TGTGCCAGCAGAAGTGGGGCCTTCGGAAACACTGAAGCTTTCTTT. It is translated as CASRSGAFGNTEAFF.

V and J are TRBV9 and TRBJ1-4, with D perhaps TRBD1 (6 bases). CDR1 and CDR2 (germline): SGDLS, YYNGEE. V was pared by 3 bases and J by 7 bases, with 13 bases between. The CDR3 has 14 residues. The CDR3: CASSGPGHGEKLFF. DNA of the CDR3: TGTGCCAGCAGCGGCCCGGGACACGGTGAAAAACTGTTTTTT.

The chain combines TRBV5-1 with TRBJ1-4; D possibly corresponds to TRBD1 (6 bases). The length of the CDR3 is 14 residues. The V and J ends lost 2 bases and 4 bases respectively, with 9 bases between them. Germline assignment: CDR1 SGHRS and CDR2 YFSETQ. CDR3: CASSFGTNNEKLFF. The CDR3 DNA is TGCGCCAGCAGCTTCGGGACAAATAATGAAAAACTGTTTTTT.

This clone was picked up a small number of times. The rearrangement uses TRBV2 and TRBJ1-4; D ambiguous. The V end lost 3 bases, the J end lost 2 bases, and 4 bases lay between the germline ends. This CDR3 region has 13 residues. In germline, CDR1 is SNHLY, CDR2 FYNNEI. As DNA, the CDR3 is TGTGCCAGCAGTGACAGGACTAATGAAAAACTGTTTTTT. Translated, it gives CASSDRTNEKLFF.

About this clone: Sequence at one end of the junction differs from germline and may be a read error. The V and J genes are TRBV9 and TRBJ2-2, with 10 bases identical to TRBD2. Germline CDR1 is SGDLS and CDR2 is YYNGEE. The length of the CDR3 is 13 residues. CDR3 sequence (DNA): TGTGCCAGGGGACTAGCGAAAACCGGGGAGCTGTTTTTT. This translates into CARGLAKTGELFF.

The V and J genes are TRBV9 and TRBJ2-7; tentative D call: TRBD1 (5 bases). From germline, CDR1 is SGDLS and CDR2 YYNGEE. The CDR3 spans 12 residues. V lost 3 bases to trimming and J lost 3 bases, with 7 bases between them. This CDR3 is CASSGDSYEQYF. CDR3 coding DNA: TGTGCCAGCAGCGGCGACAGCTACGAGCAGTACTTC. Complete variable domain (other parts from reference TRBV9 and TRBJ2-7): DSGVTQTPKHLITATGQRVTLRCSPRSGDLSVYWYQQSLDQGLQFLIQYYNGEERAKGNILERFSAQQFPDLHSELNLSSLELGDSALYFCASSGDSYEQYFGPGTRLTVT.

The V gene is TRBV5-4, the J gene TRBJ2-2; 10 positions agree with TRBD2. Germline V CDR1 and CDR2: SGHNT, YYREEE (reference sequence). The length of the CDR3 is 16 residues. V dropped 0 bases and J dropped 4; count of bases not matched to a gene: 3. The CDR3 loop is CASSLVPSGSTGELFF. The CDR3 DNA follows: TGTGCCAGCAGCTTGGTCCCTAGCGGGAGCACCGGGGAGCTGTTTTTT.

The chain recombines TRBV9 with TRBJ1-1; D ambiguous. This CDR3 has 13 amino acids. CDR1 and CDR2 from the germline V gene are SGDLS and YYNGEE. The V end lost 6 bases, the J end lost 1 base, and 10 bases lay between the germline ends. CDR3 sequence (DNA): TGTGCCAGCACCGCCAGGCAGAACACTGAAGCTTTCTTT. It is translated as CASTARQNTEAFF.

About this clone: The germline gene is not matched at one end of the junction; a read error may be the cause. The chain couples TRBV24-1 to TRBJ2-7, with TRBD1 matching 12 bases. The CDR3 runs 18 residues. CDR1 and CDR2 from the germline V gene are KGHDR and SFDVKD. The CDR3 region has the DNA TGTGCCACCCGTGATCGGGACAGGGGGCTTTCCCCTGGCTACGAGCAGTACTTC. Amino acid sequence: CATRDRDRGLSPGYEQYF.

The J gene is TRBJ2-2, the V gene TRBV30; TRBD1 matches 7 bases. With 3 bases clipped from V and 4 bases from J, the junction kept 8 bases outside the gene matches. The CDR3 consists of 15 residues. Germline CDR1 GTSNPN, CDR2 SVGIG (reference sequence). The CDR3 DNA reads TGTGCCTGGAGCTACAGGGGAAGAACCACCGGGGAGCTGTTTTTT. Translation: CAWSYRGRTTGELFF.

This clone showed up just once. The CDR3 DNA reads as TGTGCCAGCAGCTTGACAGCGGCTAACTATGGCTACACCTTC. This sequence encodes CASSLTAANYGYTF. The chain links TRBV5-6 to TRBJ1-2; D not certain. V was shortened by 1 base and J by 0 bases, with 7 bases between the two germline ends. The CDR3 consists of 14 residues. CDR1 SGHDT and CDR2 YYEEEE come from the germline V gene.

In its sample, this clone was seen a few times. V usage is TRBV28 and J usage is TRBJ2-7, with unresolved D. Germline V CDR1 and CDR2: MDHEN, SYDVKM. The ends were cut back, 10 bases at V and 3 bases at J, with 16 bases in the middle. The CDR3 extends over 13 amino acids. The CDR3 nucleotides read TGTGCCACCGGGTCCTTCTTTCTCTACGAGCAGTACTTC. Protein: CATGSFFLYEQYF.

V usage is TRBV28 and J usage is TRBJ2-5; D call uncertain. The CDR3 extends over 11 amino acids. The ends were cut back, 5 bases at V and 7 bases at J, with 8 bases in the middle. CDR1 is MDHEN, CDR2 SYDVKM, per germline. Here the CDR3 reads CASSLRGTQYF. The CDR3 DNA follows: TGTGCCAGCAGTCTGAGAGGGACCCAGTACTTC.

This chain uses TRBV5-1 with TRBJ2-5; possibly TRBD2 for D (5 bases). The ends were cut back, 0 bases at V and 5 bases at J, with 17 bases in the middle. This CDR3 spans 16 amino acids. The germline gives CDR1 SGHRS, CDR2 YFSETQ. DNA of the CDR3: TGCGCCAGCAGCTTGGCCCCAGTCGGGTCGGGGGAGACCCAGTACTTC. It yields the protein CASSLAPVGSGETQYF.

The V call is TRBV19, the J call TRBJ1-1; 7 positions agree with TRBD1. The trim removed 3 bases at V and 1 base at J, leaving 11 bases unmatched. CDR3 length: 17 amino acids. CDR1 is LNHDA, CDR2 SQIVND, per germline (reference sequence). The CDR3 DNA reads as TGTGCCAGTAGTATCAGGGGGTTACAGGGAACGAACACTGAAGCTTTCTTT. Protein: CASSIRGLQGTNTEAFF. Full variable domain (outside the CDR3, taken from reference TRBV19 and TRBJ1-1): DGGITQSPKYLFRKEGQNVTLSCEQNLNHDAMYWYRQDPGQGLRLIYYSQIVNDFQKGDIAEGYSVSREKKESFPLTVTSAQKNPTAFYLCASSIRGLQGTNTEAFFGQGTRLTVV.

J is TRBJ2-3 and V is TRBV14, with 8 positions matching TRBD2. Trimming removed 2 bases from V and 1 base from J; junction bases left unmatched: 5. This CDR3 is 16 amino acids long. Germline CDR1 and CDR2: SGHDN and FVKESK. CDR3 amino acids: CASSQLLAGRTDTQYF. The DNA for the CDR3 is TGTGCCAGCAGCCAATTGTTAGCGGGACGCACAGATACGCAGTATTTT.

J is TRBJ1-3 and V is TRBV28; D is ambiguous. The CDR3 covers 15 residues. Germline V gene sequence: CDR1 MDHEN, CDR2 SYDVKM. Trimming took 5 bases from V and 0 from J, leaving 11 bases between them. CDR3: CASSLTPRSGNTIYF. Here the CDR3 DNA reads TGTGCCAGCAGTCTGACACCTCGCTCTGGAAACACCATATATTTT. The entire variable domain, with the rest obtained from reference TRBV28 and TRBJ1-3, is as follows: DVKVTQSSRYLVKRTGEKVFLECVQDMDHENMFWYRQDPGLGLRLIYFSYDVKMKEKGDIPEGYSVSREKKERFSLILESASTNQTSMYLCASSLTPRSGNTIYFGEGSWLTVV.

V and J are TRBV27 and TRBJ2-3; maybe TRBD2 (6 bases). CDR3 length: 17 residues. Germline CDR1 is MNHEY and CDR2 is SMNVEV (reference sequence). With 5 bases removed from V and 4 bases from J, the gap between germline ends came to 22 bases. Here the CDR3 reads CASSLPPYAGMPDTQYF. The DNA for the CDR3 is TGTGCCAGCAGTCTACCCCCCTACGCGGGAATGCCAGATACGCAGTATTTT.

This clone occurred once. This sequence joins TRBV10-3 and TRBJ1-5, with D possibly being TRBD1 (6 bases). Germline CDR1 reads ENHRY; CDR2 reads SYGVKD. The V and J ends lost 10 bases and 3 bases respectively, with 13 bases between them. This CDR3 spans 13 amino acids. CDR3 region: CATTRDINQPQHF. In DNA, the CDR3 is TGTGCCACCACCCGGGACATCAATCAGCCCCAGCATTTT.

This clone has only one observation. The V gene is TRBV28, the J gene TRBJ1-4; 7 bases map to TRBD1. CDR3 size: 17 residues. The V gene end was trimmed by 5 bases and the J gene end by 8 bases; junction bases not matched to a gene: 17. Germline CDR1 reads MDHEN; CDR2 reads SYDVKM. The CDR3 DNA sequence: TGTGCCAGCAGTGTGAGCCCCTTTAGGGGGCGTGGGGAAAAACTGTTTTTT. It is translated as CASSVSPFRGRGEKLFF.

The gene calls are TRBV4-1 and TRBJ1-2; D is possibly TRBD1 (5 bases). Germline V gene lookup returns CDR1 MGHRA and CDR2 YSYEKL. V shed 1 base and J shed 1 base, with 10 bases lying between them. This CDR3 is built from 15 residues. CDR3 DNA sequence: TGCGCCAGCAGCCAAGTCGGGCAGGGTAACTATGGCTACACCTTC. It is translated as CASSQVGQGNYGYTF.

The chain has TRBV7-9 and TRBJ2-7; D might be TRBD2 (5 bases). V gave up 5 bases and J gave up 2 bases, with 13 bases separating them. The CDR3 length is 14 residues. Germline V gene lookup returns CDR1 SEHNR and CDR2 FQNEAQ (reference sequence). The DNA of the CDR3 is TGTGCCAGCAGCACAAATACCGGGGCCTACGAGCAGTACTTC. Translating it yields CASSTNTGAYEQYF.

This chain joins TRBV15 and TRBJ2-2; perhaps TRBD2 as D (6 bases). CDR3 length: 13 residues. Per germline, CDR1 LNHNV and CDR2 YYDKDF (reference sequence). V dropped 8 bases and J dropped 4 bases, with 11 bases sitting between them. CDR3 loop: CATDQGGTGELFF. CDR3 bases: TGTGCCACCGACCAGGGAGGCACCGGGGAGCTGTTTTTT.